This is a list of T cell receptor beta chains from one sample in a study of T cells expressing NK-cell markers. From the 5' RACE reads, TCRdb lists one entry per CDR3 protein and no DNA. The sample data list about 400,000 distinct CDR3 sequences. Sequences were obtained from blood T cells: a sorted CD56 or NKG2C T cell subset, CD4+ or CD8+ T cells, or bulk PBMC T cells (not recorded which). These receptors originate from a woman between 50 and 59 years old in good health. The CDR3 runs from the conserved cysteine through the conserved F or W.

TRBJ2-7 | TRBV2 | CASSEERKQYF
TRBJ2-3 | TRBV20-1 | CSAFPGSGLDTQYF
TRBJ2-4 | TRBV10-3 | CAISEPAGAKNIQYF
TRBJ2-3 | TRBV11-3 | CASSLVPLNTQYF
TRBJ2-3 | TRBV14 | CASGTATSFSTDTQYF
TRBJ1-5 | TRBV29-1 | CSALTGLNQPQHF
TRBJ2-1 | TRBV29-1 | CSVQIREGLSYNEQFF
TRBJ2-3 | TRBV12-3/TRBV12-4 | CASSPTPGVDTQYF
TRBJ2-2 | TRBV16 | CASSQFTGELFF
TRBJ2-1 | TRBV29-1 | CSVAVGTGPPSYNEQFF
TRBJ1-2 | TRBV5-1 | CASSLTVGTYGYTF
TRBJ2-3 | TRBV11-2 | CASSFRGSSDTQYF
TRBJ2-7 | TRBV10-3 | CAISEGLAGPSGGYEQYF
TRBJ2-7 | TRBV29-1 | CSVEEGGTLESSYEQYF
TRBJ2-1 | TRBV5-1 | CASSLGGLAENEQFF
TRBJ2-1 | TRBV7-9 | CASSFHGTLDEQFF
TRBJ2-1 | TRBV24-1 | CATRDGAWNEQFF
TRBJ1-1 | TRBV29-1 | CSVARGPTGYYTEAFF
TRBJ2-3 | TRBV20-1 | CSAPTLGTQYF
TRBJ1-4 | TRBV2 | CASSGATGVGEKLFF
TRBJ1-5 | TRBV2 | CASSIWRGVGNQPQHF
TRBJ2-1 | TRBV5-1 | CASSLETSGGKSYNEQFF
TRBJ2-3 | TRBV29-1 | CSVDRRGGLSTDTQYF